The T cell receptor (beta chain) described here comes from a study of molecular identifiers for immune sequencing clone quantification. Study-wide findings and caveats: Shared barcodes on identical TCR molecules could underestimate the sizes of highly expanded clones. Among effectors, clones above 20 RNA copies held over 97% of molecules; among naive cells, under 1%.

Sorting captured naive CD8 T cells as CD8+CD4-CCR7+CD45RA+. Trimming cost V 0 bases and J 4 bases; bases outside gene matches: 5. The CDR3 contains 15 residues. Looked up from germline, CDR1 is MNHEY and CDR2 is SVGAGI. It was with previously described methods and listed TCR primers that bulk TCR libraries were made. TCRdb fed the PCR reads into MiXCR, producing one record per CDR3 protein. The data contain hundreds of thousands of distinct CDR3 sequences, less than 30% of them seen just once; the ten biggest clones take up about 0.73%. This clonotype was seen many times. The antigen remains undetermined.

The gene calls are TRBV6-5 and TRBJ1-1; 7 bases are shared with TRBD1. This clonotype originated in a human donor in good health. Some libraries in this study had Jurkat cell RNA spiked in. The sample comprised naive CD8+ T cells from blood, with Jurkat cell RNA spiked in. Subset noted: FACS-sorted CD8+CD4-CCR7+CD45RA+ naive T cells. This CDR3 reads CASSYSDRARTEAFF. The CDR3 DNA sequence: TGTGCCAGCAGTTACTCCGACAGGGCACGCACTGAAGCTTTCTTT.